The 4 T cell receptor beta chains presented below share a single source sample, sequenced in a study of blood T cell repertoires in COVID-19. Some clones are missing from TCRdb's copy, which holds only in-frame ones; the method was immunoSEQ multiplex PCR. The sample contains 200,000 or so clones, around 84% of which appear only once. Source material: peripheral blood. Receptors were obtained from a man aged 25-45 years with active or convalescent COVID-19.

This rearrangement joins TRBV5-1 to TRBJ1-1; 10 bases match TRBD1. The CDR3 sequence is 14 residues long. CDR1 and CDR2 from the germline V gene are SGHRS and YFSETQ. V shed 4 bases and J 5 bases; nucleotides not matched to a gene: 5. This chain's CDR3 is CASSRGTGDTEAFF. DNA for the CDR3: TGCGCCAGCAGCCGAGGGACAGGGGATACTGAAGCTTTCTTT.

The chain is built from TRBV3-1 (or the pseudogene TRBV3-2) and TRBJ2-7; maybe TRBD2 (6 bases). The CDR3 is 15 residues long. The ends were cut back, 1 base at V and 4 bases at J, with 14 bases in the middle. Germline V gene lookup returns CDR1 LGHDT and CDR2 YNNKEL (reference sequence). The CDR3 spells CASSQAIGGAYEQYF. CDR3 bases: TGTGCCAGCAGCCAAGCTATCGGGGGAGCTTACGAGCAGTACTTC.

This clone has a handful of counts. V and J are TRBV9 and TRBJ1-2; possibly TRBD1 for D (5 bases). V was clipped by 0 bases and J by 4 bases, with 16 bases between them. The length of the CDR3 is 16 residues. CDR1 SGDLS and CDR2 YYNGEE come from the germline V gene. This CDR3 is CASSVGPREGSYGYTF. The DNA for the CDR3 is TGTGCCAGCAGCGTAGGACCCCGGGAGGGGAGCTATGGCTACACCTTC.

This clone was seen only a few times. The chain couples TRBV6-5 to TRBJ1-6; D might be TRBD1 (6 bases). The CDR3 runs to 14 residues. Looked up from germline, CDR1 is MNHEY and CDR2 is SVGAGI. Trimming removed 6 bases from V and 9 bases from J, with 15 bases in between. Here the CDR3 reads CASSAVDRSSPLHF. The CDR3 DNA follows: TGTGCCAGCAGCGCCGTCGACAGGAGTTCACCCCTCCACTTT.